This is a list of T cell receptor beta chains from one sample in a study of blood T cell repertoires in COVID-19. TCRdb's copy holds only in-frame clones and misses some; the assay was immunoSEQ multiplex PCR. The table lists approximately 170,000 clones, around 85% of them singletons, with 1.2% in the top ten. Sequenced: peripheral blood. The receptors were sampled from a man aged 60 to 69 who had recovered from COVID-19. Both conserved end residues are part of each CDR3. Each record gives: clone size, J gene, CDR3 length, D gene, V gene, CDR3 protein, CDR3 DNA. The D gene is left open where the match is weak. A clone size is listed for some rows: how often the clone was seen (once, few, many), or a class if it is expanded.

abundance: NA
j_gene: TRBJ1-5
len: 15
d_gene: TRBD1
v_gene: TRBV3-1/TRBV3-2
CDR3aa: CVSSPGTENNQPQHF
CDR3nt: TGTGTCAGCAGCCCCGGGACAGAGAATAATCAGCCCCAGCATTTT

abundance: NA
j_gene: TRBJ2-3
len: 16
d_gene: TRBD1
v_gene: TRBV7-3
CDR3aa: CASSLTGTGRTDTQYF
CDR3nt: TGTGCCAGCAGCTTAACCGGGACAGGGAGGACAGATACGCAGTATTTT

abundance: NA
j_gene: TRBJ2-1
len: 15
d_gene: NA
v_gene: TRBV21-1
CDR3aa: CASSKSLDRVNEQFF
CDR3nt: TGTGCCAGCAGCAAATCGTTGGACAGGGTGAATGAGCAGTTCTTC

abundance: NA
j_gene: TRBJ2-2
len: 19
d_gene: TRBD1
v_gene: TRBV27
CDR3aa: CASSLWVPEPGGNTGELFF
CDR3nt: TGTGCCAGCAGTTTATGGGTCCCCGAACCAGGGGGTAACACCGGGGAGCTGTTTTTT

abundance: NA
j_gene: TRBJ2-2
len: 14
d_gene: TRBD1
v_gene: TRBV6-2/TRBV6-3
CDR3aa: CASSKGQPTGELFF
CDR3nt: TGTGCCAGCAGCAAGGGACAGCCCACCGGGGAGCTGTTTTTT

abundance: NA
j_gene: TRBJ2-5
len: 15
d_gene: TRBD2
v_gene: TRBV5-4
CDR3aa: CASSLDRLAGSYQYF
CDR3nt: TGTGCCAGCAGCTTGGATCGACTAGCGGGGTCATATCAGTACTTC

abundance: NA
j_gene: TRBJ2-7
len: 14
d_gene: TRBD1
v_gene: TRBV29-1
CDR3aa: CSVETDRDHYEQYF
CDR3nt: TGCAGCGTTGAAACCGACAGGGACCACTACGAGCAGTACTTC

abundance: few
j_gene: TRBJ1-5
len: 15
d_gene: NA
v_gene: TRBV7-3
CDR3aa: CASSRGRAANQPQHF
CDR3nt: TGTGCCAGCAGCCGGGGTAGGGCAGCGAATCAGCCCCAGCATTTT

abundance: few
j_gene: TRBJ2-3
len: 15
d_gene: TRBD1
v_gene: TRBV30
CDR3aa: CAWSTSGQGADTQYF
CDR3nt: TGTGCCTGGAGTACCTCGGGACAGGGGGCAGATACGCAGTATTTT

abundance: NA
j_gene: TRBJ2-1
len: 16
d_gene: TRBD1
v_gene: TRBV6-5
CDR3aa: CASSYSRGTGANEQFF
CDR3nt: TGTGCCAGCAGTTACTCAAGGGGGACAGGGGCCAATGAGCAGTTCTTC

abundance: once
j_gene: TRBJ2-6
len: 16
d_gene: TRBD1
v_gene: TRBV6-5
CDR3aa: CASSWDRKSGANVLTF
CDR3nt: TGTGCCAGCAGTTGGGACAGGAAGTCTGGGGCCAACGTCCTGACTTTC

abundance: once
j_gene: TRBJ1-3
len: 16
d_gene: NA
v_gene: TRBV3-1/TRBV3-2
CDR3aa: CASSQEGVLDGNTIYF
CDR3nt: TGTGCCAGCAGCCAAGAAGGAGTCTTAGATGGAAACACCATATATTTT

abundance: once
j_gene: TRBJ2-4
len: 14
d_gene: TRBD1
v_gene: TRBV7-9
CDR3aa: CASSLEGGLDIQYF
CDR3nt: TGTGCCAGCAGCTTAGAAGGGGGCTTGGACATTCAGTACTTC

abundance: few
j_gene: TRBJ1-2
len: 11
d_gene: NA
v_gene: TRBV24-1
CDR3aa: CATSDWSGYTF
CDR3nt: TGTGCCACCAGTGATTGGAGTGGCTACACCTTC

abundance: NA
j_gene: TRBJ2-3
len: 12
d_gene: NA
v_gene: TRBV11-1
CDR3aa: CASSLTTDTQYF
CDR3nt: TGTGCCAGCAGCCTAACCACAGATACGCAGTATTTT

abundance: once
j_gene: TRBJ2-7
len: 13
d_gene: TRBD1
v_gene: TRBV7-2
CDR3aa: CASSLGQNYEQYF
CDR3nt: TGTGCCAGCAGCCTGGGACAGAACTACGAGCAGTACTTC

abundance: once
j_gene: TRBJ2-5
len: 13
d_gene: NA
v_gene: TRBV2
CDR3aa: CASSGTVQETQYF
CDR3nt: TGTGCCAGCAGTGGGACAGTCCAAGAGACCCAGTACTTC

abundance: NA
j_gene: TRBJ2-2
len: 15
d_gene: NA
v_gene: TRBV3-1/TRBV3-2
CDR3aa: CASSQDRSYTGELFF
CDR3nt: TGTGCCAGCAGCCAAGATAGGAGCTATACCGGGGAGCTGTTTTTT

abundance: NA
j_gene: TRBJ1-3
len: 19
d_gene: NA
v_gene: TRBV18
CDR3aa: CASSPYTSGPGVSGNTIYF
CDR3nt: TGTGCCAGCTCACCCTATACGTCCGGGCCAGGGGTATCTGGAAACACCATATATTTT

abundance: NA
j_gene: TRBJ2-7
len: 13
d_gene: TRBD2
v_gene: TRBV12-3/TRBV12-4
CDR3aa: CASSFPLAGFQYF
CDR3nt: TGTGCCAGCAGTTTTCCCCTAGCGGGGTTTCAGTACTTC

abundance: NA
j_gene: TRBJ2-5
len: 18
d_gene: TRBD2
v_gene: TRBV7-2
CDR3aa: CASSILTSGGLAQETQYF
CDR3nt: TGTGCCAGCAGCATTTTGACTAGCGGGGGGTTAGCACAAGAGACCCAGTACTTC

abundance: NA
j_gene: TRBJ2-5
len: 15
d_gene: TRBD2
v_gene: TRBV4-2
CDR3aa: CASSPGTSGGETQYF
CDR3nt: TGTGCCAGCAGCCCCGGGACTAGCGGGGGAGAGACCCAGTACTTC